This T cell receptor beta chain was documented in a study of cytomegalovirus exposure and HLA in healthy donors (dated by TCRdb to the late 2010s). With respect to the entire study: In an earlier analysis of approximately 500 of the donors, approximately 300 Gb of sequence data and 90 million to 120 million unique TCR beta sequences from roughly 190 million T cells were reported. An early release covering roughly 640 HLA-typed donors comprised 250 to 350 gigabases of sequencing data and approximately 80 million unique TCR sequences. Of the approximately 400 genotyped donors, approximately 80% fell in the genetic ancestry cluster associated with self-reported Caucasian donors. The study was designed to test whether signatures of past pathogen exposure could be identified by cataloging public T cell receptors. Using immunosequencing, the study profiled T cell repertoires from 666 subjects and related those repertoires to cytomegalovirus serostatus. Besides the first cohort of under 700 subjects, a separate validation cohort made up of 120 or so different subjects was used. The study combined high-throughput TCR immunosequencing, statistical association of individual TCRs with disease status, and machine learning to predict cytomegalovirus infection status. A later analysis re-analyzed previously published TCR beta repertoires from about 600 donors and added high-resolution HLA genotyping to study TCR occurrence patterns. The later analysis used no new phenotypic data to find candidate immune exposures, relying instead on TCR beta sequences and their occurrence across donors. In an earlier analysis of roughly 580 of the donors, high-throughput TCR beta sequencing was used to judge whether each TCR beta V gene segment behaved as functional or pseudogenic. Donor age, sex, ethnicity and CMV serostatus were compiled alongside the repertoire data. In a later genetic analysis, genome-wide SNP genotypes for about 55% of the 666 donors were used, and that subset was treated as a discovery cohort. Every discovery cohort repertoire had been produced on one sequencing platform. Class I and class II HLA loci were covered by the typing at four-digit resolution. Typing coverage differed by locus: A, B, C, DRB1 and DQB1 were typed in roughly 620-630 donors, DQA1 in 522, DPA1 in approximately 610, and DPB1 in approximately 450. Because of strong linkage in the cohort, roughly five DR-DQ haplotypes were treated as single units for association and clustering. Among about 400 genotyped donors of the cohort, an average of roughly 230,000 unique TCR beta nucleotide sequences was sequenced per donor, of which about 19% were non-productive. The study at large found these results: It was suggested by the authors that the approach could potentially be generalized to other disease states and immunological phenotypes. Most TCR sequences were observed very rarely across donors, whereas some public TCRs were present in many individuals. Correlated functional status among segregating V segments might be attributable to linkage disequilibrium, but an unknown experimental factor could not be ruled out. A further reported finding was that TCR beta sequences accurately predicted the HLA-A and HLA-B alleles for most subjects in the first cohort. The cohort was sequenced for TCR beta chains only, and without alpha or paired-chain data the features that could be detected were limited. In an earlier analysis of about 600 of the donors, most TCR beta V segments appeared in productive rearrangements about 87% or about 30% of the time, broadly matching IMGT annotations. HLA typing was unavailable for some donors at each locus, so association tests used only the typed subset. A total of about 150 TCR beta chains were listed by the study as associated with cytomegalovirus. Some IMGT-functional V segments, including TRBV6-2 and TRBV6-3, could not be told apart with the 87-base-pair reads, so those segments were excluded. Compared with the 666-donor mean, donors in an Asian-associated ancestry cluster had fewer N-insertions in productive TCRs, according to a later genetic analysis. Cytomegalovirus status was reported to be diagnosed by the classifier with high specificity and sensitivity in both the original and validation cohorts. Strong co-occurrence of HLA alleles, especially DR and DQ, made assigning TCR associations to individual alleles difficult. In a later analysis, over 15,000 TCR beta sequences were associated with specific HLA alleles at a false discovery rate of 0.05. In a later genetic analysis, a missense DCLRE1C variant was associated with V-gene and J-gene trimming of TCR beta chains, and the association was replicated in an independent cohort. A later analysis found that TCR association rates varied across HLA loci, with DRB1 alleles showing the most associated TCRs and HLA-C alleles the fewest. According to a later analysis, most CMV-associated TCR beta chains appeared to be HLA-restricted, and the HLA associations seemed to be driven largely by CMV exposure. Roughly uniform sequencing depth across donors was assumed in presence/absence analyses, although this assumption may not hold. In vitro tests confirmed that a few of the cytomegalovirus-associated TCR beta chains recognize cytomegalovirus antigens. For the cohort, immune exposure information was limited to CMV serostatus. The sequencing pipeline was judged likely to have produced a cluster of highly shared sequence variants as a technical artifact. A later analysis found that HLA-associated TCR beta chains were more clonally expanded and had lower generation probabilities than equally common non-associated chains. The earlier analysis of a few hundred of the donors excluded some 15 rarely observed V segments, including chromosome 9 orphons, because counts were too low. In a later analysis, several top co-occurrence clusters were reported to appear linked to parvovirus B19, influenza, CMV and Epstein-Barr virus.

The method behind the library was the immunoSEQ multiplex PCR assay. For the multiplex PCR, a mixture combining 60 forward primers for TCR Vbeta segments and 13 reverse primers for TCR Jbeta segments was used. A multiplex PCR assay on genomic DNA amplified the CDR3 region of rearranged TCR beta genes. Amplified TCR beta libraries were sequenced as 87-base-pair reads on the Illumina HiSeq System. The original methods were these. Across the 700 or so repertoires, a later analysis counted tens of millions of unique TCR beta chains, some 11 million of which were shared by at least two donors. To remove PCR and sequencing errors, raw reads were error-corrected and collapsed into unique sequences using a nearest-neighbor algorithm that merged closely related sequences. Alignment of CDR3 sequences to IMGT reference sequences was used to assign V, D and J gene segments. For a sequence to be retained, a match of at least six nucleotides to both a V gene segment and a J gene segment was required. Rearrangements were called productive when the CDR3 lacked stop codons and stayed in frame with V and J; all others were non-productive. Following IMGT convention, CDR3 was defined as the stretch from the second conserved V-encoded cysteine up to the conserved J-encoded phenylalanine. In an earlier analysis of 550 to 650 of the donors, sequences lacking an unambiguous match to a single V gene segment were excluded. An earlier analysis of 500 to 600 of the donors classified V segments as functional when productive rearrangements were above 56.7% and as segregating when the standard deviation between donors was above 5%. A statistical classification framework was developed to diagnose cytomegalovirus status using the catalog of TCR beta chain sequences. In a later analysis, TCR nucleotide sequences were compared against IMGT/GENE-DB human TR gene sequences so that V and J genes could be assigned. Using the TCRdist pipeline, a later analysis assigned CDR3 sequences along with most-parsimonious VDJ recombination scenarios. In a later analysis, each TCR beta chain was defined by its CDR3 amino acid sequence together with its V-gene family, and reads lacking a unique V-gene family were excluded. To address suspected cross-contamination and a sequencing artifact, a later analysis removed roughly 580 highly shared, low-generation-probability nucleotide sequences. In a later analysis, a clonal expansion index was calculated for each public chain from normalized within-repertoire ranks of inferred template counts. A later analysis computed generation probabilities with a VDJ recombination model fitted to out-of-frame rearrangements, and checked the results against IGoR. A later analysis scored TCR-TCR, TCR-HLA and TCR-CMV co-occurrence with hypergeometric tests, applying a repertoire-size bias correction to TCR pairs. In a later analysis, false discovery rates were estimated by permuting HLA or CMV assignments 20 times. In a later analysis, co-occurring TCRs were grouped using DBSCAN, and TCRdist sequence similarity was added for clustering within HLA-allele-positive subsets. Repertoires with fewer than 30,000 or more than 120,000 public chains, plus five repertoires with anomalous nucleotide sharing, were excluded from co-occurrence clustering. TCRdb provides this immuneACCESS table in a form limited to in-frame rearrangements. Some clones are lacking; in checked studies, under half of them reflect an unresolved V gene, and why the rest are absent is not known. V, J and clone size reflect that table, while D and trimming were determined from the DNA. This sample has around 110,000 clones in its table, and around 80% of those were observed once. Around 4.8% of the sample is taken by the ten largest.

As regards this clone: Its specific antigen is unknown. Nothing much larger sits one base from this clone, and base qualities are not available.

Per the germline V gene, SGHTA is the CDR1 and FQGNSA is the CDR2. Trimming at the junction amounts to 1 base on V and 0 bases on J, and the germline ends lie 6 bases apart. The CDR3 goes from the cysteine to the phenylalanine over 15 residues. The only DNA kept is the CDR3, 45 bases in frame from the first base. In total, about 650 healthy bone marrow donors made up the cohort. At the time of sampling, every cohort member was nominally healthy, though immune exposures that went unrecorded were likely present. The donor tested CMV seropositive and was one of the 289 seropositive cohort members. Each donor provided a peripheral blood sample, and peripheral blood mononuclear cells were used for TCR beta sequencing. Genomic DNA extraction from the blood cell samples was performed with the Qiagen DNeasy Blood Extraction Kit.

This receptor was obtained from a man aged 25-40 years in good health and CMV-seropositive. Rearrangement joined TRBV7-2 to TRBJ1-4; the D segment cannot be called with confidence. The sample consisted of PBMCs. CDR3 region: CASSLDFATNEKLFF. Here is the DNA: TGTGCCAGCAGCTTAGATTTCGCAACTAATGAAAAACTGTTTTTT.